Listed below are T cell receptor beta chains from one sample, sequenced in a study of beta chain features in type 1 diabetes. Data came from immunoSEQ multiplex PCR; TCRdb stores just in-frame clones and leaves some out. The sample holds under 450,000 clones; approximately 15% are singletons and the top ten take around 0.039%. The sample taken for sequencing was naive CD4+ T cells from blood. These TCRs come from a man aged 30 to 45 in good health. The CDR3 runs from the conserved cysteine through the conserved F or W. D genes are given only for firm matches. A row's size may be missing; if present it is once, few, many or a size class.

v_call: TRBV27; d_call: -; cdr3_length: 13; clone_size: few; j_call: TRBJ2-4; cdr3_nt: TGTGCCAGCAGTTTGTACAGGGAATCCATTCAGTACTTC; cdr3_aa: CASSLYRESIQYF
v_call: TRBV29-1; d_call: -; cdr3_length: 11; clone_size: few; j_call: TRBJ2-1; cdr3_nt: TGCAGCGTTGAACGGTTAGTTGAGCAGTTCTTC; cdr3_aa: CSVERLVEQFF
v_call: TRBV7-9; d_call: TRBD2; cdr3_length: 14; clone_size: -; j_call: TRBJ2-3; cdr3_nt: TGTGCCAGCAGCCAGCGGGGGGTCACAGATACGCAGTATTTT; cdr3_aa: CASSQRGVTDTQYF
v_call: TRBV2; d_call: -; cdr3_length: 15; clone_size: -; j_call: TRBJ1-5; cdr3_nt: TGTGCCAGCAGTGATATGCTAGTGGGCAATCAGCCCCAGCATTTT; cdr3_aa: CASSDMLVGNQPQHF
v_call: TRBV7-8; d_call: -; cdr3_length: 14; clone_size: few; j_call: TRBJ1-3; cdr3_nt: TGTGCCAGCAGCTCCGGGACGCCTGGAAACACCATATATTTT; cdr3_aa: CASSSGTPGNTIYF
v_call: TRBV4-3; d_call: -; cdr3_length: 17; clone_size: few; j_call: TRBJ1-2; cdr3_nt: TGCGCCAGCAGCCAAGAGAACAGAGGCCCGTACTACTATGGCTACACCTTC; cdr3_aa: CASSQENRGPYYYGYTF
v_call: TRBV7-2; d_call: -; cdr3_length: 14; clone_size: few; j_call: TRBJ1-2; cdr3_nt: TGTGCCAGCACCACCGGTACGTCGGGATCTGGCTACACCTTC; cdr3_aa: CASTTGTSGSGYTF
v_call: TRBV7-9; d_call: -; cdr3_length: 16; clone_size: few; j_call: TRBJ2-1; cdr3_nt: TGTGCCAGCAGCTTACGGCGGTTGAGCTCCTACAATGAGCAGTTCTTC; cdr3_aa: CASSLRRLSSYNEQFF
v_call: TRBV4-2; d_call: -; cdr3_length: 13; clone_size: once; j_call: TRBJ1-4; cdr3_nt: TGTGCCAGCAGCCCCCAATGGGGTGTTACCCCGGGGTTT; cdr3_aa: CASSPQWGVTPGF
v_call: TRBV7-9; d_call: -; cdr3_length: 13; clone_size: few; j_call: TRBJ2-7; cdr3_nt: TGTGCCAGCACACGGGGTGGGCACTACGAGCAGTACTTC; cdr3_aa: CASTRGGHYEQYF
v_call: TRBV7-9; d_call: TRBD1; cdr3_length: 13; clone_size: -; j_call: TRBJ1-2; cdr3_nt: TGTGCCAGCAGCCCAGGGACAGACTATGGCTACACCTTC; cdr3_aa: CASSPGTDYGYTF
v_call: TRBV7-2; d_call: -; cdr3_length: 17; clone_size: few; j_call: TRBJ1-2; cdr3_nt: TGTGCCAGCAGCTTAGTGGCCCCGGGACTGGGGAACTATGGCTACACCTTC; cdr3_aa: CASSLVAPGLGNYGYTF
v_call: TRBV6-1; d_call: TRBD2; cdr3_length: 12; clone_size: -; j_call: TRBJ2-1; cdr3_nt: TGTGCCACGACTAGCGGCTACAATGAGCAGTTCTTC; cdr3_aa: CATTSGYNEQFF
v_call: TRBV18; d_call: -; cdr3_length: 11; clone_size: few; j_call: TRBJ1-3; cdr3_nt: TGTGCCAGCTCATCTGGAAACACCATATATTTT; cdr3_aa: CASSSGNTIYF
v_call: TRBV9; d_call: TRBD2; cdr3_length: 15; clone_size: few; j_call: TRBJ2-5; cdr3_nt: TGTGCCAGCAGCCCGGGGGGAACTAGGACAGAGACCCAGTACTTC; cdr3_aa: CASSPGGTRTETQYF
v_call: TRBV4-1; d_call: -; cdr3_length: 16; clone_size: -; j_call: TRBJ2-5; cdr3_nt: TGCGCCAGCAGCCAAGAAAACCGGAGGGGGTATGAGACCCAGTACTTC; cdr3_aa: CASSQENRRGYETQYF
v_call: TRBV9; d_call: -; cdr3_length: 15; clone_size: -; j_call: TRBJ2-2; cdr3_nt: TGTGCCAGCAGCGTAGGGGGGCGCGGCACCGGGGAGCTGTTTTTT; cdr3_aa: CASSVGGRGTGELFF
v_call: TRBV6-5; d_call: -; cdr3_length: 16; clone_size: -; j_call: TRBJ1-2; cdr3_nt: TGTGCCAGCAGTTACTCGACCCGCCACCACCTCTATGGCTACACCTTC; cdr3_aa: CASSYSTRHHLYGYTF
v_call: TRBV27; d_call: -; cdr3_length: 13; clone_size: few; j_call: TRBJ1-1; cdr3_nt: TGTGCCAGCAGTTTAGAGGGAACGACTGAAGCTTTCTTT; cdr3_aa: CASSLEGTTEAFF
v_call: TRBV30; d_call: -; cdr3_length: 14; clone_size: few; j_call: TRBJ2-3; cdr3_nt: TGTGCCTGGAGTGTTGGGGGAGTATCCGATACGCAGTATTTT; cdr3_aa: CAWSVGGVSDTQYF
v_call: TRBV7-2; d_call: TRBD1; cdr3_length: 13; clone_size: few; j_call: TRBJ2-5; cdr3_nt: TGTGCCAGCAGCGCGGACAGGGTCGAGACCCAGTACTTC; cdr3_aa: CASSADRVETQYF
v_call: TRBV29-1; d_call: TRBD2; cdr3_length: 15; clone_size: -; j_call: TRBJ2-2; cdr3_nt: TGCAGCGTTGGGTTACTAGCGGGAGTATCCGGGGAGCTGTTTTTT; cdr3_aa: CSVGLLAGVSGELFF
v_call: TRBV25-1; d_call: -; cdr3_length: 14; clone_size: few; j_call: TRBJ1-4; cdr3_nt: TGTGCCAGCAGTGAAGGTGGGACCGTAGAAAAACTGTTTTTT; cdr3_aa: CASSEGGTVEKLFF
v_call: TRBV4-3; d_call: -; cdr3_length: 13; clone_size: -; j_call: TRBJ1-4; cdr3_nt: TGCGCCAGCAGCCAAGCTATGGGTGAAAAACTGTTTTTT; cdr3_aa: CASSQAMGEKLFF
v_call: TRBV7-2; d_call: TRBD2; cdr3_length: 15; clone_size: few; j_call: TRBJ2-5; cdr3_nt: TGTGCCAGCAGCCTTAGCGGGCACGATGGAGAGACCCAGTACTTC; cdr3_aa: CASSLSGHDGETQYF
v_call: TRBV15; d_call: -; cdr3_length: 15; clone_size: -; j_call: TRBJ2-6; cdr3_nt: TGTGCCACCAGCAGACCCTTATCTGGGGCCAACGTCCTGACTTTC; cdr3_aa: CATSRPLSGANVLTF
v_call: TRBV4-3; d_call: TRBD1; cdr3_length: 15; clone_size: -; j_call: TRBJ2-7; cdr3_nt: TGCGCCAGCAGCCAAGATCAGGGGGCAATTGACGAGCAGTACTTC; cdr3_aa: CASSQDQGAIDEQYF
v_call: TRBV7-6; d_call: TRBD1; cdr3_length: 15; clone_size: few; j_call: TRBJ1-5; cdr3_nt: TGTGCCAGCAGCTTGGGGACAGGGCGACATCAGCCCCAGCATTTT; cdr3_aa: CASSLGTGRHQPQHF
v_call: TRBV29-1; d_call: TRBD1; cdr3_length: 13; clone_size: many; j_call: TRBJ1-4; cdr3_nt: TGCAGCGTCGGCGAGGGGGCCGAGGAAAAACTGTTTTTT; cdr3_aa: CSVGEGAEEKLFF
v_call: TRBV7-8; d_call: -; cdr3_length: 13; clone_size: few; j_call: TRBJ2-3; cdr3_nt: TGTGCCAGCAGTAGGGACCTCCCCGATACGCAGTATTTT; cdr3_aa: CASSRDLPDTQYF
v_call: TRBV9; d_call: -; cdr3_length: 15; clone_size: -; j_call: TRBJ1-5; cdr3_nt: TGTGCCAGCAGTACCGGGCCCCGAGAGAATCAGCCCCAGCATTTT; cdr3_aa: CASSTGPRENQPQHF
v_call: TRBV7-2; d_call: TRBD1; cdr3_length: 15; clone_size: few; j_call: TRBJ2-7; cdr3_nt: TGTGCCAGCAGCTTAAGGACAGGGGGGGCCTACGAGCAGTACTTC; cdr3_aa: CASSLRTGGAYEQYF
v_call: TRBV13; d_call: -; cdr3_length: 14; clone_size: few; j_call: TRBJ2-7; cdr3_nt: TGTGCCAGCAGCAGGACCGGGACAACGGGCGAGCAGTACTTC; cdr3_aa: CASSRTGTTGEQYF
v_call: TRBV5-1; d_call: -; cdr3_length: 13; clone_size: -; j_call: TRBJ1-1; cdr3_nt: TGCGCCAGCAGCGTGGACGGATCCACTGAAGCTTTCTTT; cdr3_aa: CASSVDGSTEAFF
v_call: TRBV5-4; d_call: -; cdr3_length: 15; clone_size: few; j_call: TRBJ2-3; cdr3_nt: TGTGCCAGCAGCAACATCTGGGGACGGACAGATACGCAGTATTTT; cdr3_aa: CASSNIWGRTDTQYF
v_call: TRBV5-6; d_call: -; cdr3_length: 13; clone_size: -; j_call: TRBJ2-7; cdr3_nt: TGTGCCAGCAGCTTCGAGGGAACCTACGAGCAGTACTTC; cdr3_aa: CASSFEGTYEQYF
v_call: TRBV7-2; d_call: -; cdr3_length: 14; clone_size: -; j_call: TRBJ2-2; cdr3_nt: TGTGCCAGCAGCTTACCCTTAGAGTCCGGGGAGCTGTTTTTT; cdr3_aa: CASSLPLESGELFF
v_call: TRBV7-8; d_call: -; cdr3_length: 17; clone_size: few; j_call: TRBJ2-7; cdr3_nt: TGTGCCAGCAGCCCCGCCGCGCGGGGACAGAAAAGTTACGAGCAGTACTTC; cdr3_aa: CASSPAARGQKSYEQYF
v_call: TRBV11-2; d_call: -; cdr3_length: 17; clone_size: few; j_call: TRBJ2-2; cdr3_nt: TGTGCCAGCAGATCGCCGGCCGGACGGACCAACACCGGGGAGCTGTTTTTT; cdr3_aa: CASRSPAGRTNTGELFF
v_call: TRBV9; d_call: TRBD1; cdr3_length: 15; clone_size: -; j_call: TRBJ2-1; cdr3_nt: TGTGCCAGCAGCCAGGGACAGAGCTCCTACAATGAGCAGTTCTTC; cdr3_aa: CASSQGQSSYNEQFF
v_call: TRBV28; d_call: -; cdr3_length: 12; clone_size: -; j_call: TRBJ1-2; cdr3_nt: TGTGCCAGCAGTTTACTCGGGTATGGCTACACCTTC; cdr3_aa: CASSLLGYGYTF